The 24 T cell receptor beta chains given below trace back to one sample, sequenced in a study of blood T cell repertoires in COVID-19. TCRdb's table, derived via immunoSEQ multiplex PCR, lists solely in-frame clones and lacks some. Of around 25,000 clones in the sample, over 80% were seen once. Sequencing input: peripheral blood. The receptors were gathered from a human donor with active COVID-19. The donor label of this sample is uncertain.

The chain combines TRBV29-1 with TRBJ1-5, with D perhaps TRBD1 (5 bases). In germline, CDR1 is SQVTM, CDR2 ANQGSEA. CDR3 length equals 13 residues. The ends were cut back, 6 bases at V and 5 bases at J, with 14 bases in the middle. The DNA of the CDR3 is TGCAGCGTGAAACAGGTTCCAGATCAGCCCCAGCATTTT. It encodes CSVKQVPDQPQHF.

The CDR3 spells CASIPPVNTEAFF. DNA of the CDR3: TGTGCCAGCATACCACCGGTGAACACTGAAGCTTTCTTT. The chain combines TRBV5-5 with TRBJ1-1; D not resolved. The CDR3 is made up of 13 amino acids. The V gene's germline CDR1 is SGHKS and CDR2 YYEKEE (reference sequence). Trimming stripped 6 bases from V and 0 bases from J, with 9 bases between.

The rearrangement joins TRBV6-5 to TRBJ2-7; D may be TRBD2 (6 bases). The CDR3 covers 15 residues. Trimming removed 2 bases at V and 3 bases at J, with 14 bases between. Germline assignment: CDR1 MNHEY and CDR2 SVGAGI. CDR3: CASSYAAGLSYEQYF. The CDR3 DNA is TGTGCCAGCAGTTACGCAGCGGGCCTAAGCTACGAGCAGTACTTC.

The rearrangement uses TRBV27 and TRBJ1-4; D unclear. The V end was cut by 7 bases, the J end by 4 bases, with 13 bases between. Germline V CDR1 and CDR2: MNHEY, SMNVEV (reference sequence). The CDR3 is made up of 14 amino acids. Here the CDR3 DNA reads TGTGCCAGCACTCCTGGCGGGCTTAATGAAAAACTGTTTTTT. This encodes CASTPGGLNEKLFF.

The V and J genes are TRBV7-9 and TRBJ1-1; weak D call: TRBD1 (6 bases). V lost 6 bases, J lost 1 base, and 12 bases lay in between. CDR1 is SEHNR, CDR2 FQNEAQ, per germline (reference sequence). This CDR3 has 14 amino acids. Here the CDR3 DNA reads TGTGCCAGCAGTCGCGAACAGGGGAACACTGAAGCTTTCTTT. Its translation is CASSREQGNTEAFF.

This chain links TRBV19 with TRBJ2-7, with 9 bases identical to TRBD1. The CDR3 totals 14 residues. V lost 7 bases and J lost 6; bases outside the gene matches: 10. CDR1 and CDR2 (germline): LNHDA, SQIVND (reference sequence). CDR3 amino acids: CASTAGTGPFEQYF. The CDR3 bases are TGTGCCAGTACCGCCGGGACAGGGCCCTTCGAGCAGTACTTC.

V usage is TRBV5-1 and J usage is TRBJ1-6; the D gene is possibly TRBD1 (5 bases). V was pared by 0 bases and J by 6 bases, with 7 bases between. Germline V gene data show CDR1 as SGHRS and CDR2 as YFSETQ. CDR3 length: 14 amino acids. The CDR3 DNA reads as TGCGCCAGCAGCTTGGGGGACTTTAATTCACCCCTCCACTTT. Translation: CASSLGDFNSPLHF.

The rearrangement links TRBV7-3 to TRBJ1-3, with 7 bases that match TRBD1. Germline V gene data show CDR1 as SGHTA and CDR2 as FQGTGA. The V segment lost 3 bases and the J segment 7 bases; nucleotides outside the gene matches: 3. CDR3 length equals 13 residues. This CDR3 reads CASSLGQWNTIYF. CDR3 nucleotide sequence: TGTGCCAGCAGCTTGGGACAGTGGAACACCATATATTTT.

The rearrangement links TRBV29-1 to TRBJ2-3; 9 positions match TRBD2. Germline V lookup: CDR1 SQVTM, CDR2 ANQGSEA. V was clipped by 0 bases and J by 4 bases; unmatched bases: 5. The CDR3 extends over 15 amino acids. CDR3 in amino acids: CSVEDRVAGADTQYF. The CDR3 DNA is TGCAGCGTTGAAGATAGGGTAGCGGGAGCAGATACGCAGTATTTT.

This clone showed up just once. The chain joins TRBV4-1 to TRBJ1-4, with 7 bases aligning to TRBD1. In germline, CDR1 is MGHRA, CDR2 YSYEKL. The CDR3 consists of 16 residues. The V segment lost 2 bases and the J segment 3 bases; nucleotides outside the gene matches: 6. As DNA, the CDR3 is TGCGCCAGCAGCCAATTCCCGGGACAGCCTAATGAAAAACTGTTTTTT. The encoded protein is CASSQFPGQPNEKLFF.

This chain joins TRBV30 and TRBJ1-4, with 7 bases matching TRBD1. The CDR3 extends over 12 amino acids. CDR1 is GTSNPN, CDR2 SVGIG, per germline (reference sequence). With V trimmed by 2 bases and J by 15 bases, 9 bases remained unmatched. The CDR3 sequence is CAWSQPTGTVFF. CDR3 bases: TGTGCCTGGAGTCAACCTACCGGGACAGTGTTTTTT.

The V gene is TRBV28, the J gene TRBJ1-3, with 7 bases identical to TRBD1. The CDR3 is 15 amino acids. V lost 7 bases and J lost 4; bases outside the gene matches: 10. The germline CDR1 and CDR2 sequences are MDHEN and SYDVKM. In DNA form, the CDR3 reads TGTGCCAGCACTCCACGACAGGGCCCCGGAAACACCATATATTTT. Protein product: CASTPRQGPGNTIYF.

The J gene is TRBJ1-1, the V gene TRBV5-6; no clear D. V lost 4 bases and J 9 bases, leaving 16 bases between the germline ends. Germline V gene sequence: CDR1 SGHDT, CDR2 YYEEEE. The CDR3 spans 13 residues. CDR3 nucleotide sequence: TGTGCCAGCAGCGCCATAAACGCAGTTCAAGCTTTCTTT. Amino acids: CASSAINAVQAFF.

V usage is TRBV3-1 (or the pseudogene TRBV3-2) and J usage is TRBJ1-3; D possibly corresponds to TRBD1 (5 bases). The CDR3 covers 13 residues. Trimming shortened V by 6 bases and J by 1 base, and 7 bases separated the two germline ends. Germline loops: CDR1 LGHDT, CDR2 YNNKEL (reference sequence). DNA of the CDR3: TGTGCCAGCAGACAGGTGTCTGGAAACACCATATATTTT. Translated: CASRQVSGNTIYF.

The genes are TRBV19 and TRBJ2-1; tentative D call: TRBD2 (6 bases). Per germline, CDR1 LNHDA and CDR2 SQIVND (reference sequence). The CDR3 has 16 residues. Trimming cost V 3 bases and J 4 bases, with 16 bases left between them. CDR3 sequence: CASSITGTGDYNEQFF. The CDR3, as DNA: TGTGCCAGTAGTATTACCGGGACGGGGGATTACAATGAGCAGTTCTTC.

The table lists this clone with a few counts. V usage is TRBV5-1 and J usage is TRBJ2-7; TRBD2 aligns across 9 bases. Unmatched junction bases numbered 7, after V lost 1 base and J lost 2 bases. The germline gives CDR1 SGHRS, CDR2 YFSETQ. This CDR3 is 16 amino acids long. CDR3 nucleotides: TGCGCCAGCAGCTTGCCCTCTCGCGGGAGGGCCTACGAGCAGTACTTC. Translated, it gives CASSLPSRGRAYEQYF. Drawing the rest from reference TRBV5-1 and TRBJ2-7, the complete variable domain is KAGVTQTPRYLIKTRGQQVTLSCSPISGHRSVSWYQQTPGQGLQFLFEYFSETQRNKGNFPGRFSGRQFSNSRSEMNVSTLELGDSALYLCASSLPSRGRAYEQYFGPGTRLTVT.

This sequence joins TRBV7-8 and TRBJ2-1, with D unresolved. This CDR3 is built from 15 residues. V lost 3 bases and J 0 bases, leaving 9 bases between the germline ends. Germline V gene lookup returns CDR1 SGHVS and CDR2 FQNEAQ. The CDR3 DNA follows: TGTGCCAGCAGCTTTAGCTCCCCCTCCTACAATGAGCAGTTCTTC. As protein: CASSFSSPSYNEQFF.

V gene TRBV19 combines with J gene TRBJ2-5, with D hard to call. CDR3 size: 13 residues. The V end lost 3 bases, the J end lost 1 base, and 6 bases lay between the germline ends. Germline V gives CDR1 LNHDA, CDR2 SQIVND (reference sequence). The CDR3 protein is CASSISPQETQYF. The CDR3 DNA is TGTGCCAGTAGTATCAGTCCCCAAGAGACCCAGTACTTC.

The genes are TRBV3-1 (or the pseudogene TRBV3-2) and TRBJ1-1; 8 bases agree with TRBD1. Germline V lookup: CDR1 LGHDT, CDR2 YNNKEL (reference sequence). CDR3 size: 16 residues. Trimming took 3 bases from V and 6 from J; bases not matched to a gene: 12. This CDR3 is CASSHPVTGGGAEAFF. CDR3 in DNA: TGTGCCAGCAGCCACCCTGTTACAGGGGGGGGCGCTGAAGCTTTCTTT.

The CDR3 coding sequence is TGCGCCAGCAGCCAAGAAGGCAGGGGGAGGGAGACCCAGTACTTC. It codes for CASSQEGRGRETQYF. The gene calls are TRBV4-1 and TRBJ2-5, with D perhaps TRBD1 (7 bases). Germline assignment: CDR1 MGHRA and CDR2 YSYEKL. This CDR3 region has 15 residues. V gave up 0 bases and J gave up 5 bases, with 13 bases separating them.

The chain recombines TRBV14 with TRBJ1-1, with 9 bases identical to TRBD1. V lost 3 bases and J lost 5; bases outside the gene matches: 4. The CDR3 extends over 14 amino acids. Germline V gene data show CDR1 as SGHDN and CDR2 as FVKESK. CDR3 region: CASSQDRGGTEAFF. CDR3 in DNA: TGTGCCAGCAGCCAGGACAGGGGAGGGACTGAAGCTTTCTTT. Drawing the rest from reference TRBV14 and TRBJ1-1, the complete variable domain is EAGVTQFPSHSVIEKGQTVTLRCDPISGHDNLYWYRRVMGKEIKFLLHFVKESKQDESGMPNNRFLAERTGGTYSTLKVQPAELEDSGVYFCASSQDRGGTEAFFGQGTRLTVV.

The chain links TRBV13 to TRBJ1-2; D is perhaps TRBD1 (6 bases). The CDR3 runs to 17 residues. V dropped 5 bases and J dropped 0 bases, with 19 bases sitting between them. Germline CDR1 PRHDT, CDR2 FYEKMQ (reference sequence). The CDR3 DNA is TGTGCCAGCAGCCAGTTTCTCAGGGGAAGGTCTAACTATGGCTACACCTTC. Protein sequence: CASSQFLRGRSNYGYTF.

The DNA of the CDR3 is TGTGCCAGCAGTTTGGAGGGTGGAGAGCAGTACTTC. The encoded protein is CASSLEGGEQYF. J is TRBJ2-7 and V is TRBV12-3 or TRBV12-4, with TRBD2 as a possible D gene (6 bases). This CDR3 spans 12 amino acids. Trimming cost V 3 bases and J 7 bases, with 10 bases left between them.

The V gene is TRBV27, the J gene TRBJ2-7; D is possibly TRBD1 (6 bases). The CDR3 length is 14 residues. CDR1 is MNHEY and CDR2 is SMNVEV in the germline V gene (reference sequence). The V end lost 3 bases, the J end lost 2 bases, and 11 bases lay between the germline ends. The CDR3 spells CASSLGRGTYEQYF. The CDR3, as DNA: TGTGCCAGCAGTTTGGGCAGGGGAACCTACGAGCAGTACTTC.